This T cell receptor beta chain was sequenced for a study of blood T cells in healthy people across ages. Study-level findings and limits: Estimates based on one million T cells were treated as lower bounds. Unknown donor CMV status possibly confounded expanded clonotype changes.

The CDR3 totals 16 residues. Losses at the gene ends were 5 bases for V and 10 bases for J; bases not matched to a gene: 14. The germline CDR1 and CDR2 sequences are MNHEY and SMNVEV (reference sequence). For the second PCR, which ran for about 6 to 11 cycles, a sample-barcoded 5' primer and a J-beta primer mix were used. TCRdb ran MiXCR on the 5' RACE reads and lists one entry per CDR3 protein. The table records around 1,500,000 distinct CDR3 sequences, roughly 40% of them present only once. As to this clonotype: Its antigen is as yet unknown.

Sequenced: blood. The chain couples TRBV27 to TRBJ1-6; 7 positions agree with TRBD1. The clonotype originates from a woman in her late teens or twenties in good health. In DNA, the CDR3 is TGTGCCAGCAGTCCCTCATCCGGGACAGCCTTCTCACCCCTCCACTTT. This translates into CASSPSSGTAFSPLHF.